The 31 T cell receptor beta chains below were found in one sample sequenced in a study of blood T cells in healthy people across ages. A J-beta primer mix and a sample-barcoded 5' primer were used in a second PCR of roughly 7 to 12 cycles. TCRdb analysed the 5' RACE reads with MiXCR anew, one entry per CDR3 protein. The table records fewer than 700,000 distinct CDR3 sequences, less than 60% of them present only once. Sequencing input: blood. These receptors were collected from an elderly man in good health.

CDR3 sequence reads: CASSPLVGVLANEQFF. Here the CDR3 DNA reads TGTGCCAGCAGCCCTCTCGTGGGAGTTCTAGCCAATGAGCAGTTCTTC. The V and J genes are TRBV7-2 and TRBJ2-1, with D possibly TRBD2 on 5 matching bases. The V and J ends lost 5 bases and 6 bases respectively, with 20 bases between them. CDR1 and CDR2 (germline): SGHTA, FQGNSA. The CDR3 loop spans 16 amino acids.

The CDR3 region is CASSCQTGGTYEQFF. As DNA, the CDR3 is TGTGCCAGCAGCTGTCAGACAGGGGGCACCTACGAGCAGTTCTTC. This chain uses TRBV7-2 with TRBJ2-1; 10 bases match TRBD1. The CDR3 length is 15 residues. J lost 10 bases, V lost 4 bases, and 10 bases had no gene match. Germline V gene lookup returns CDR1 SGHTA and CDR2 FQGNSA.

In its sample, this clonotype was seen a few times. The genes are TRBV20-1 and TRBJ2-7; D tentatively fits TRBD1 or TRBD2 (5 bases each). Germline CDR1 reads DFQATT; CDR2 reads SNEGSKA (reference sequence). The CDR3 loop spans 13 amino acids. V was clipped by 3 bases and J by 7 bases, with 16 bases between them. The CDR3 DNA reads TGCAGTGCTAGTCAGGGACCCAACGGTGAGCAGTACTTC. As protein: CSASQGPNGEQYF.

This sequence joins TRBV6-1 and TRBJ2-1; 12 nucleotides match TRBD2. CDR1 MNHNS and CDR2 SASEGT come from the germline V gene. V lost 5 bases, J lost 6 bases, and 8 bases stayed unmatched. The CDR3 spans 16 residues. CDR3 coding DNA: TGTGCCAGCAGTTTTATCGGACTAGCGGGGATCAATGAGCAGTTCTTC. This codes for CASSFIGLAGINEQFF.

This chain links TRBV6-5 with TRBJ2-1, with TRBD1 identical over 7 bases. The end of the DNA aligns better with TRBJ2-7, so the J call may be wrong. The CDR3 is made up of 13 amino acids. CDR1 MNHEY and CDR2 SVGAGI come from the germline V gene. The CDR3 DNA is TGTGCCAGCAGAGTGGGACAGTACAATGAGCAGTACTTC. Protein: CASRVGQYNEQYF.

The chain has TRBV7-2 and TRBJ2-5, with 8 bases fitting TRBD1. Germline assignment: CDR1 SGHTA and CDR2 FQGNSA. This CDR3 has 14 amino acids. The V and J ends lost 2 bases and 11 bases, in that order; junction bases with no gene match: 10. CDR3: CASSLPPGGGEQYF. The CDR3 region has the DNA TGTGCCAGCAGCTTACCTCCAGGGGGCGGGGAGCAGTACTTC.

Only a few counts were recorded for this clonotype. The V and J genes are TRBV7-9 and TRBJ2-5; no definite D call. The DNA end favors TRBJ2-7, so the J call may be wrong. CDR3 length: 14 amino acids. Germline CDR1 is SEHNR and CDR2 is FQNEAQ (reference sequence). This CDR3 reads CASSLEPARDEQYF. The CDR3, as DNA: TGTGCCAGCAGCTTAGAGCCAGCTCGGGACGAGCAGTACTTC.

The rearrangement uses TRBV20-1 and TRBJ2-5, with D unclear. Trimming left V 5 bases short and J 5 bases short, with 15 bases between. Germline V gene sequence: CDR1 DFQATT, CDR2 SNEGSKA (reference sequence). The CDR3 totals 13 residues. CDR3 sequence: CSARRAYGETQYF. The CDR3 nucleotides are TGCAGTGCTCGCCGGGCCTACGGCGAGACCCAGTACTTC.

This clonotype was recorded once. This sequence joins TRBV3-1 and TRBJ2-1, with TRBD2 matching 16 bases. CDR3 length equals 21 residues. Germline loops: CDR1 LGHDT, CDR2 YNNKEL (reference sequence). The V and J ends lost 5 bases and 0 bases, in that order; junction bases with no gene match: 13. CDR3 sequence (DNA): TGTGCCAGCAGCTCAGGGATCGGGACTAGCGGGGGGGCCAGCTCCTACAATGAGCAGTTCTTC. Residues: CASSSGIGTSGGASSYNEQFF.

The chain joins TRBV20-1 to TRBJ2-5; D may be TRBD2 (7 bases). Trimming took off 0 bases at V and 4 bases at J, with 15 bases between the two ends. The germline V gene encodes CDR1 DFQATT and CDR2 SNEGSKA (reference sequence). The CDR3 totals 15 residues. DNA for the CDR3: TGCAGTGCTAGAGATCCCGCGGGGGCTAGAGAGACCCAGTACTTC. Amino acid sequence: CSARDPAGARETQYF.

The chain recombines TRBV12-3 or TRBV12-4 with TRBJ2-1; D is possibly TRBD1 (5 bases). This CDR3 contains 15 residues. V dropped 6 bases and J dropped 0 bases, with 12 bases sitting between them. CDR3 in amino acids: CASSKTGVSYNEQFF. DNA of the CDR3: TGTGCCAGCAGCAAAACAGGAGTCTCCTACAATGAGCAGTTCTTC.

This clonotype was seen a few times. J is TRBJ2-3 and V is TRBV6-5; 11 bases line up with TRBD2. From germline, CDR1 is MNHEY and CDR2 SVGAGI. This CDR3 comprises 14 residues. The V and J ends lost 6 bases and 6 bases, in that order; junction bases with no gene match: 5. CDR3: CASRGSGRVDTQYF. CDR3 DNA sequence: TGTGCCAGCAGGGGTAGCGGGAGGGTCGATACGCAGTATTTT.

The rearrangement links TRBV20-1 to TRBJ2-7; 11 nucleotides agree with TRBD2. CDR3 length equals 15 residues. The V gene's germline CDR1 is DFQATT and CDR2 SNEGSKA (reference sequence). V was clipped by 2 bases and J by 4 bases; unmatched bases: 7. CDR3 nucleotide sequence: TGCAGTGCTAGACGGGTAGCGGGGGGGGCTTACGAGCAGTACTTC. This gives the protein CSARRVAGGAYEQYF.

This chain links TRBV7-9 with TRBJ2-5; D not resolved. Germline loops: CDR1 SEHNR, CDR2 FQNEAQ (reference sequence). The length of the CDR3 is 16 residues. V dropped 5 bases and J dropped 5 bases, with 21 bases sitting between them. The CDR3 DNA is TGTGCCAGCAGCCTAAATCCTGTAGGCATTGTGGAGACCCAGTACTTC. Amino acids: CASSLNPVGIVETQYF.

This chain joins TRBV3-1 and TRBJ2-5; no reliable D call. The assigned J gene may be wrong: the sequence end matches TRBJ2-4 better. The CDR3 is made up of 13 amino acids. The germline V gene has CDR1 LGHDT and CDR2 YNNKEL (reference sequence). The CDR3 region has the DNA TGTGCCAGCACCAACAACGGAGAGAACATTCAGTACTTC. This sequence encodes CASTNNGENIQYF.

V usage is TRBV2 and J usage is TRBJ2-7; a weak D match, TRBD2 (6 bases). The germline V gene encodes CDR1 SNHLY and CDR2 FYNNEI. The CDR3 sequence is 14 residues long. Deletions cut 3 bases from V and 6 bases from J, with 15 bases between. CDR3 region: CASSDRGFRGEQYF. CDR3 sequence (DNA): TGTGCCAGCAGTGACCGGGGGTTTAGGGGCGAGCAGTACTTC.

The chain uses TRBV29-1 and TRBJ2-7; perhaps TRBD2 as D (5 bases). The CDR3 contains 13 residues. CDR1 and CDR2 from the germline V gene are SQVTM and ANQGSEA. Trimming removed 2 bases from V and 3 bases from J, with 11 bases in between. The CDR3 DNA follows: TGCAGCGTTGAATGGACTTCACGCTACGAGCAGTACTTC. Translation: CSVEWTSRYEQYF.

This clonotype was seen at least ten times. The chain couples TRBV6-6 to TRBJ2-7; D gene ambiguous. The CDR3 spans 13 residues. Trimming pared 5 bases from V and 2 bases from J, leaving 10 bases between. Germline V lookup: CDR1 MNHNY, CDR2 SVGAGI (reference sequence). This chain's CDR3 is CASSDFDPYEQYF. For the CDR3, the DNA is TGTGCCAGCAGTGACTTCGACCCCTACGAGCAGTACTTC.

This chain connects TRBV12-3 or TRBV12-4 to TRBJ1-6; tentatively, D is TRBD1 (6 bases). The CDR3 covers 18 residues. The V gene lost 0 bases and the J gene lost 0 bases, with 12 bases spanning the gap. The CDR3 nucleotides read TGTGCCAGCAGTTTAGCAATAGGGGGAAGCTCCTATAATTCACCCCTCCACTTT. Encoded protein: CASSLAIGGSSYNSPLHF.

This chain connects TRBV6-6 to TRBJ1-2; D gene ambiguous. This CDR3 spans 14 amino acids. V was clipped by 6 bases and J by 3 bases, with 14 bases between them. Germline V gene data show CDR1 as MNHNY and CDR2 as SVGAGI (reference sequence). Here the CDR3 reads CASRYRGRDYGYTF. CDR3 bases: TGTGCCAGCAGGTACCGAGGCCGGGACTATGGCTACACCTTC.

The chain recombines TRBV28 with TRBJ2-7; the D gene could be TRBD1 or TRBD2 (5 bases each). Germline V gives CDR1 MDHEN, CDR2 SYDVKM. The CDR3 is made up of 16 amino acids. Trimming took off 6 bases at V and 7 bases at J, with 25 bases between the two ends. The CDR3 region has the DNA TGTGCCAGCAGCTCCCCAGGGCGGGTTCCGAGGAGGGAGCAGTACTTC. Translated, it gives CASSSPGRVPRREQYF.

The gene calls are TRBV9 and TRBJ2-3; tentative D call: TRBD2 (5 bases). There are 16 residues in the CDR3. Germline values: CDR1 SGDLS, CDR2 YYNGEE. V lost 4 bases and J 2 bases, leaving 17 bases between the germline ends. The CDR3, as DNA: TGTGCCAGCAGCTCCCGGAGGATGCTGAACACAGATACGCAGTATTTT. Translating gives CASSSRRMLNTDTQYF.

This clonotype was picked up a small number of times. The chain links TRBV4-3 to TRBJ1-5; possibly TRBD1 for D (6 bases). The V end lost 0 bases, the J end lost 4 bases, and 7 bases lay between the germline ends. The CDR3 totals 14 residues. CDR1 LGHNA and CDR2 YSLEER come from the germline V gene. Written as DNA, the CDR3 is TGCGCCAGCAGCCAAGACGGACAGAATCAGCCCCAGCATTTT. It yields the protein CASSQDGQNQPQHF.

Concerning this clonotype itself: Since a much larger clone is just one base distant, this may be a read error. The chain has TRBV7-2 and TRBJ2-4; D not certain. The J call may be faulty, since TRBJ2-7 better matches the DNA end. Germline lookup yields CDR1 SGHTA and CDR2 FQGNSA. This CDR3 spans 12 amino acids. CDR3 residues: CASSPAGHEQYF. The CDR3 nucleotides read TGTGCCAGCAGCCCCGCCGGCCACGAGCAGTACTTC.

Worth noting for this clonotype: A much larger clonotype is one base distant, so this may be a read error. The rearrangement links TRBV29-1 to TRBJ2-7; D may match TRBD1 or TRBD2 (5 bases each). Trimming removed 7 bases from V and 7 bases from J, with 23 bases in between. CDR1 SQVTM and CDR2 ANQGSEA come from the germline V gene. This CDR3 has 14 residues. The CDR3 reads CSANLGAALPEQYF. The CDR3 bases are TGCAGCGCAAACCTCGGGGCAGCGTTGCCGGAGCAGTACTTC.

The genes are TRBV20-1 and TRBJ2-7; 9 positions agree with TRBD2. Germline V gene sequence: CDR1 DFQATT, CDR2 SNEGSKA (reference sequence). V shed 1 base and J 7 bases; nucleotides not matched to a gene: 17. The CDR3 runs to 17 residues. The CDR3 spells CSARVGGGALTYNEQYF. CDR3 nucleotide sequence: TGCAGTGCTAGAGTCGGCGGGGGGGCCTTGACCTACAATGAGCAGTACTTC.

CDR3 loop: CATSKGGSRGYTF. CDR3 bases: TGTGCCACCAGCAAAGGGGGGTCCCGGGGCTACACCTTC. V and J are TRBV15 and TRBJ1-2; D possibly corresponds to TRBD1 (6 bases). Germline CDR1 is LNHNV and CDR2 is YYDKDF (reference sequence). The V end was cut by 4 bases, the J end by 8 bases, with 14 bases between. The CDR3 runs to 13 residues.

In this sample, this clonotype turned up many times. The DNA of the CDR3 is TGTGCCAGCAGCGCCGGAACAGGGTTCAGCTACGAGCAGTACTTC. This gives the protein CASSAGTGFSYEQYF. The J gene is TRBJ2-7, the V gene TRBV6-6; the D gene is possibly TRBD1 (6 bases). Germline values: CDR1 MNHNY, CDR2 SVGAGI (reference sequence). V lost 6 bases and J 3 bases, leaving 18 bases between the germline ends. This CDR3 has 15 amino acids.

This clonotype was detected only once. The J gene is TRBJ2-5, the V gene TRBV20-1, with TRBD2 identical over 11 bases. The J call may be wrong; the DNA end is better matched by TRBJ2-4. Germline V gives CDR1 DFQATT, CDR2 SNEGSKA (reference sequence). The CDR3 runs to 13 residues. The CDR3 loop reads CSARTSGSNIQYF. In DNA form, the CDR3 reads TGCAGTGCGCGGACTAGCGGGTCGAACATTCAGTACTTC.

The chain combines TRBV20-1 with TRBJ2-7, with D perhaps TRBD1 or TRBD2 (6 bases each). The DNA end lines up better with TRBJ2-5; the J call may be wrong. The CDR3 contains 16 residues. The V gene's germline CDR1 is DFQATT and CDR2 SNEGSKA (reference sequence). CDR3 DNA: TGCAGTGCTAGATCGGGTAGGGGGGCGTTTAGCGAGACCCAGTACTTC. Protein: CSARSGRGAFSETQYF.

This clonotype turned up a few times. The V gene is TRBV5-1, the J gene TRBJ1-1; D may be TRBD1 (6 bases). V was pared by 0 bases and J by 6 bases, with 18 bases between. CDR1 and CDR2 (germline): SGHRS, YFSETQ. The CDR3 is made up of 16 amino acids. CDR3 sequence reads: CASSLANFGGLAEAFF. The CDR3 coding sequence is TGCGCCAGCAGCTTGGCTAATTTCGGGGGCCTCGCTGAAGCTTTCTTT.